The sequence of this T cell receptor beta chain was determined in a study of OX40 agonist ivuxolimab in advanced cancers. In its sample, this clone was seen a few times. The protocol was immunoSEQ multiplex PCR, while the TCRdb copy is restricted to in-frame clones and leaves out a portion. The table has 68,000 or so clones, roughly 90% seen once; the top ten hold roughly 8.2%. The specimen was CD4+ or CD8+ T cells sorted from blood, collected in a trial of the OX40 agonist ivuxolimab. The sequence came from an adult with an advanced solid tumor such as melanoma, head and neck, liver or kidney cancer.

The CDR3: CASSQGFDTEAFF. The CDR3, as DNA: TGTGCCAGCAGCCAGGGGTTCGACACTGAAGCTTTCTTT. The chain joins TRBV11-3 to TRBJ1-1, with D possibly TRBD1 on 6 matching bases. The CDR3 is 13 amino acids. The germline V and J ends were trimmed by 5 bases and 3 bases, with 10 bases remaining between them. Germline CDR1 and CDR2: SGHNT and YENEEA.